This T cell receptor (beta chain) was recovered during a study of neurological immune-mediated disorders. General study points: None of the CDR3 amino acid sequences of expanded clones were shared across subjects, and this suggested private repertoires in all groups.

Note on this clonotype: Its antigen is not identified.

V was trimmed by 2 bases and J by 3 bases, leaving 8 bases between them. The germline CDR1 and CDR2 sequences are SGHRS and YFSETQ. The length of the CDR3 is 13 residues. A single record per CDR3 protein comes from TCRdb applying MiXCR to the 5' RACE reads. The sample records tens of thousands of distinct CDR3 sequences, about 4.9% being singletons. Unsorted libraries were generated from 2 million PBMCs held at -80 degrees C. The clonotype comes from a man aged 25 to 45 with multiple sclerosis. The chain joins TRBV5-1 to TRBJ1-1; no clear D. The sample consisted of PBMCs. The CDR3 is CASSFEGHTEAFF. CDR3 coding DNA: TGCGCCAGCAGCTTTGAGGGCCACACTGAAGCTTTCTTT.